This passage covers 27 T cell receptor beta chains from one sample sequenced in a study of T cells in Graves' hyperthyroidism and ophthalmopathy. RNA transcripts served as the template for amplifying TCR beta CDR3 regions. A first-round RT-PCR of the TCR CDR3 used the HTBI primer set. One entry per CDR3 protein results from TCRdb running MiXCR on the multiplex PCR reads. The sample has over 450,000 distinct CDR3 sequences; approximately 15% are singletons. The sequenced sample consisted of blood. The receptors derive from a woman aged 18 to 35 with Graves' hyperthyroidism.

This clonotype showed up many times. CDR3 in DNA: TGTGCCAGCAGTTATCTAGCGGGAGCCTACAATGAGCAGTTCTTC. This encodes CASSYLAGAYNEQFF. The J gene is TRBJ2-1, the V gene TRBV6-5; 10 bases match TRBD2. This CDR3 has 15 residues. Trimming cost V 3 bases and J 2 bases; bases outside gene matches: 1. Germline loops: CDR1 MNHEY, CDR2 SVGAGI.

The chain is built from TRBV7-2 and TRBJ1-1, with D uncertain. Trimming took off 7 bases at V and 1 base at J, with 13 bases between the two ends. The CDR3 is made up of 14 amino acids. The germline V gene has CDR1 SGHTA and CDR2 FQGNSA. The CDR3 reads CASILTRGNTEAFF. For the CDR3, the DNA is TGTGCCAGCATCCTGACACGGGGGAACACTGAAGCTTTCTTT.

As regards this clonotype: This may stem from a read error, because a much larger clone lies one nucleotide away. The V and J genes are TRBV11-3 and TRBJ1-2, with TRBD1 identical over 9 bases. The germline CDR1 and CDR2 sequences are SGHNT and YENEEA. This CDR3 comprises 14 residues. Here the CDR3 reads CTSSAGTGRRGYTF. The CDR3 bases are TGTACCAGCAGCGCCGGGACAGGGCGTCGGGGCTACACCTTC.

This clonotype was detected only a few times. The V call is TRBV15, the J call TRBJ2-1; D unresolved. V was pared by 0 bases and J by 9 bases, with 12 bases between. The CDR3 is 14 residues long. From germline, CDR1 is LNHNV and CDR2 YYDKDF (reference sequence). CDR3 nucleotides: TGTGCCACCAGCAGAGATGTCAATAGGGCTGAGCAGTTCTTC. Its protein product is CATSRDVNRAEQFF.

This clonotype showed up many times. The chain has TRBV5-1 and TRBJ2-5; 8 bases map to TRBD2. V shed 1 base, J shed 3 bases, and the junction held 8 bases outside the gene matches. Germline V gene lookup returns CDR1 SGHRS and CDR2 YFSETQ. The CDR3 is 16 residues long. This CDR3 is CASSLSSGWTEETQYF. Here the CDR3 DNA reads TGCGCCAGCAGCTTGTCTAGCGGGTGGACGGAAGAGACCCAGTACTTC.

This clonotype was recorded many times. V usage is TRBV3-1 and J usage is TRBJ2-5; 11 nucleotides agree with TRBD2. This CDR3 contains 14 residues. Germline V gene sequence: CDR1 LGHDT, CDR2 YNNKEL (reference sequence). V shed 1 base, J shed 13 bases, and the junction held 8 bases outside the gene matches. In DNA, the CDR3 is TGTGCCAGCAGCCAAGGCCCTAGCGGGAGGCCGGCGTACTTC. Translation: CASSQGPSGRPAYF.

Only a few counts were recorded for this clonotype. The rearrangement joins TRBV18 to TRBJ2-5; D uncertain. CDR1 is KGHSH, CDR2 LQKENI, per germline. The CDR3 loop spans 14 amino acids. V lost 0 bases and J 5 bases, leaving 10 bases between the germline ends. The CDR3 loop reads CASSPPNMGETQYF. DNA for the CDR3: TGTGCCAGCTCACCACCAAATATGGGGGAGACCCAGTACTTC.

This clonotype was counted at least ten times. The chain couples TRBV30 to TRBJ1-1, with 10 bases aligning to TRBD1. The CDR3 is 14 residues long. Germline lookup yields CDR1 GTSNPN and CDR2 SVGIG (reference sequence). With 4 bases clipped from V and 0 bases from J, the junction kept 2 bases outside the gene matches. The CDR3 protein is CAWKGQGLNTEAFF. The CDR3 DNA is TGTGCCTGGAAGGGACAGGGGTTGAACACTGAAGCTTTCTTT. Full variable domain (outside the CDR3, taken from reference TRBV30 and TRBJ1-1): SQTIHQWPATLVQPVGSPLSLECTVEGTSNPNLYWYRQAAGRGLQLLFYSVGIGQISSEVPQNLSASRPQDRQFILSSKKLLLSDSGFYLCAWKGQGLNTEAFFGQGTRLTVV.

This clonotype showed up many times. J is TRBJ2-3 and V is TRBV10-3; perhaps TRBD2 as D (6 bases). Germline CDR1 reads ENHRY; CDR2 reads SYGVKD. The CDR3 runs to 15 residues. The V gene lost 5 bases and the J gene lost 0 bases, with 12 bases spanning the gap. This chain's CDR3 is CAISLGGPSTDTQYF. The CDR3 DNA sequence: TGTGCCATCAGTCTCGGAGGGCCGAGCACAGATACGCAGTATTTT.

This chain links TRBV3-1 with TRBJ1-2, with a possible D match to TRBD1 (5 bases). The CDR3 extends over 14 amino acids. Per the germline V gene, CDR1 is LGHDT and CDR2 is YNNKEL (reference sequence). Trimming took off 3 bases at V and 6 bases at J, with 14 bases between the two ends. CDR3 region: CASSHNRGSDGYTF. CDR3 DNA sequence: TGTGCCAGCAGCCATAACCGGGGGTCGGATGGCTACACCTTC.

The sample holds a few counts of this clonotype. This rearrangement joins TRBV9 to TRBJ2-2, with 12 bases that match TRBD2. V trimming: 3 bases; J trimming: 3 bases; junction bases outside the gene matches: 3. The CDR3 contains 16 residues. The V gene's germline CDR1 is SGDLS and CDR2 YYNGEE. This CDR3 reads CASSASGRGDTGELFF. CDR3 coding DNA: TGTGCCAGCAGCGCTAGCGGGAGGGGGGACACCGGGGAGCTGTTTTTT.

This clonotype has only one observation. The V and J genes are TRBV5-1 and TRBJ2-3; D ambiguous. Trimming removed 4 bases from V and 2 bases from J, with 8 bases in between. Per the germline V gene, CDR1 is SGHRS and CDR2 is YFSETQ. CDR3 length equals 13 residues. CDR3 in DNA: TGCGCCAGCAGCAGCCAGCCCACAGATACGCAGTATTTT. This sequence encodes CASSSQPTDTQYF.

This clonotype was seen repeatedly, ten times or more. CDR3 in DNA: TGTGCCATCAGTGAGAGGAATGGCTACGAGCAGTACGTC. It is translated as CAISERNGYEQYV. The chain couples TRBV10-3 to TRBJ2-7; D is undetermined. The CDR3 sequence is 13 residues long. CDR1 and CDR2 from the germline V gene are ENHRY and SYGVKD. The ends were cut back, 2 bases at V and 3 bases at J, with 8 bases in the middle.

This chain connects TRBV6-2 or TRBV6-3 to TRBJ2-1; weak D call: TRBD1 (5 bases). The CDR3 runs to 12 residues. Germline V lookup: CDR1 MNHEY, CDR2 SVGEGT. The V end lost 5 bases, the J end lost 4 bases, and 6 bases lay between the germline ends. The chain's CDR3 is CASSRQYNEQFF. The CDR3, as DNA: TGTGCCAGCAGTCGACAGTACAATGAGCAGTTCTTC.

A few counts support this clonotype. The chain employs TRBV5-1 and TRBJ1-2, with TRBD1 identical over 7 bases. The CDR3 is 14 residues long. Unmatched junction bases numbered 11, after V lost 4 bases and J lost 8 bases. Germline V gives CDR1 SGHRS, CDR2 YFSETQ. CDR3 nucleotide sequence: TGCGCCAGCAGCGCGTTGACAGGGACAAACGGCTACACCTTC. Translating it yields CASSALTGTNGYTF.

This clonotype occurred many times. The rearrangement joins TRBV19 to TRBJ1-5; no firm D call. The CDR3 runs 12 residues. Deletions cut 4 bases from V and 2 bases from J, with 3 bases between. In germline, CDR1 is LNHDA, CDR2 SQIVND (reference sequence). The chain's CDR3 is CASSSGNQPQHF. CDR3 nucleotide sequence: TGTGCCAGTAGTAGCGGCAATCAGCCCCAGCATTTT.

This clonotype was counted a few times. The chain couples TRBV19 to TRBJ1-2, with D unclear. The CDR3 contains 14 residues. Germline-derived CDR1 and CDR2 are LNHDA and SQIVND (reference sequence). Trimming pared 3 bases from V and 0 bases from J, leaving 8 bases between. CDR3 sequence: CASSISGSNYGYTF. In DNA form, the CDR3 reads TGTGCCAGTAGTATTTCAGGTTCTAACTATGGCTACACCTTC.

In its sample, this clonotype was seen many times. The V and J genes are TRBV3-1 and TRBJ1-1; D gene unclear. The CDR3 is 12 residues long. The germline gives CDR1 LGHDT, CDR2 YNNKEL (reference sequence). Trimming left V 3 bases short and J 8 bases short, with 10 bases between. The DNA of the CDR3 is TGTGCCAGCAGCCAGATTCAGACCGAAGCTTTCTTT. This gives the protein CASSQIQTEAFF.

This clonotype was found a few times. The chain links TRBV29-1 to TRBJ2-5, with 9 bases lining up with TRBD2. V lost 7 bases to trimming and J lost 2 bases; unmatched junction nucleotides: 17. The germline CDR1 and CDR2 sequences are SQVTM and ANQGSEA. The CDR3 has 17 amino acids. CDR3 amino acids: CSAGGGAIAGAQETQYF. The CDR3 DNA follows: TGCAGCGCCGGAGGGGGGGCCATAGCGGGGGCACAAGAGACCCAGTACTTC.

CDR3 in amino acids: CASSPGLAGAGNEQFF. In DNA form, the CDR3 reads TGTGCCAGCAGCCCCGGACTAGCGGGAGCAGGCAATGAGCAGTTCTTC. The V call is TRBV7-9, the J call TRBJ2-1; TRBD2 matches at 13 bases. Trimming cost V 5 bases and J 6 bases; bases outside gene matches: 7. The CDR3 sequence is 16 residues long. CDR1 and CDR2 from the germline V gene are SEHNR and FQNEAQ (reference sequence).

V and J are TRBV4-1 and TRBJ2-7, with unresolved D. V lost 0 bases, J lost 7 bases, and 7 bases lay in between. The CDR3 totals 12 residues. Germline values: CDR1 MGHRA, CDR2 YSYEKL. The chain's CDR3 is CASSQESEEQYF. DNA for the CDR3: TGCGCCAGCAGCCAAGAATCAGAGGAGCAGTACTTC.

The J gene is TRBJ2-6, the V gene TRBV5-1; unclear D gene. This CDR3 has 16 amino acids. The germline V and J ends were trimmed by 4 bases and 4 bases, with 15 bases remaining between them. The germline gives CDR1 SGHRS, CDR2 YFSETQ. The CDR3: CASSLDGVTGANVLTF. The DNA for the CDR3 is TGCGCCAGCAGCCTGGATGGGGTCACCGGGGCCAACGTCCTGACTTTC. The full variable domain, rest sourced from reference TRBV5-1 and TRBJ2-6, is KAGVTQTPRYLIKTRGQQVTLSCSPISGHRSVSWYQQTPGQGLQFLFEYFSETQRNKGNFPGRFSGRQFSNSRSEMNVSTLELGDSALYLCASSLDGVTGANVLTFGAGSRLTVL.

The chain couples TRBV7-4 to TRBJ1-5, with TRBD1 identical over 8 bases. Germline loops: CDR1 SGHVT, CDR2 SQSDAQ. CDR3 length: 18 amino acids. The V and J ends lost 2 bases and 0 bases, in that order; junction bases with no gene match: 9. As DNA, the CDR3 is TGTGCCAGCAGCTTACCCCGGGCAGGGGGCTATAGCAATCAGCCCCAGCATTTT. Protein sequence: CASSLPRAGGYSNQPQHF.

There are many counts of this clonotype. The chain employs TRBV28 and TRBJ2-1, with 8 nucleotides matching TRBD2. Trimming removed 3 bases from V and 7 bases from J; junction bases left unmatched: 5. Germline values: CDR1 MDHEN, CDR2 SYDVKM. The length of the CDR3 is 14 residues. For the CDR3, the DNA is TGTGCCAGCAGTTTTAGCGGGATTATTAATGAGCAGTTCTTC. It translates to CASSFSGIINEQFF.

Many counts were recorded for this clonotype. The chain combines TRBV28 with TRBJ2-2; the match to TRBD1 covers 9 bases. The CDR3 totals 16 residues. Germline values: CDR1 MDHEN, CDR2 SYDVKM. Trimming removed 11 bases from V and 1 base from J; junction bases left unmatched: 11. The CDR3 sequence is CAGRATGGRNTGELFF. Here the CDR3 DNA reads TGTGCCGGCCGCGCGACAGGGGGGAGGAACACCGGGGAGCTGTTTTTT.

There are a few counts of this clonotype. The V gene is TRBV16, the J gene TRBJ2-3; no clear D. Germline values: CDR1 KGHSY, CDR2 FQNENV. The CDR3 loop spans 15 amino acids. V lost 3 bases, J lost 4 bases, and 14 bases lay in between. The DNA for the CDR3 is TGTGCCAGCAGCCAGGGATTCTTCCGAGCAGATACGCAGTATTTT. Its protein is CASSQGFFRADTQYF.

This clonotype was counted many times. CDR3 DNA: TGTGCCAGCAACAAACCGGGACAGAACTTGAACACTGAAGCTTTCTTT. It codes for CASNKPGQNLNTEAFF. The chain is built from TRBV12-3 or TRBV12-4 and TRBJ1-1; TRBD1 matches at 7 bases. The CDR3 totals 16 residues. The V and J ends lost 7 bases and 0 bases, in that order; junction bases with no gene match: 11.